This T cell receptor (beta chain) was identified during a study of OX40 agonist ivuxolimab in advanced cancers. Here immunoSEQ multiplex PCR was the method, and the copy in TCRdb shows in-frame clones only, minus some. The sample includes roughly 70,000 clones, 80% to 85% of them seen just once. This CDR3 comprises 13 residues. V shed 5 bases and J shed 4 bases, with 11 bases lying between them. In germline, CDR1 is SNHLY, CDR2 FYNNEI. V usage is TRBV2 and J usage is TRBJ2-5; maybe TRBD1 (6 bases). This TCR derives from an adult with an advanced solid tumor such as melanoma, head and neck, liver or kidney cancer. Sequencing was performed on CD4+ or CD8+ T cells sorted from blood, taken in a trial of the OX40 agonist ivuxolimab. The CDR3 DNA is TGTGCCAGCAGTTCAGGGGAGCGAGAGACCCAGTACTTC. Translating gives CASSSGERETQYF.